Included here is one TCR beta chain sequence, with context. Its antigen is not known. Germline loops: CDR1 SGHNT, CDR2 YYREEE (reference sequence). Losses at the gene ends were 4 bases for V and 3 bases for J; bases not matched to a gene: 7. This CDR3 comprises 15 residues. The primer mix had 60 Vbeta and 13 Jbeta primers. Here immunoSEQ multiplex PCR was the method, and the copy in TCRdb shows in-frame clones only, minus some. The table has some 130,000 clones, over 70% seen once. This entry comes from a study of cytomegalovirus exposure and HLA in healthy donors. Study conclusions and caveats: The later analysis indicated that the majority of CMV-associated TCR beta chains appeared HLA-restricted.

The origin of this receptor is a woman under 30 in good health and CMV-seronegative. This chain joins TRBV5-4 and TRBJ2-3, with 8 bases that match TRBD2. Sequencing used PBMCs. CDR3 in DNA: TGTGCCAGCAGCCCGGGGGGGCAGGGTACAGATACGCAGTATTTT. Its protein is CASSPGGQGTDTQYF.